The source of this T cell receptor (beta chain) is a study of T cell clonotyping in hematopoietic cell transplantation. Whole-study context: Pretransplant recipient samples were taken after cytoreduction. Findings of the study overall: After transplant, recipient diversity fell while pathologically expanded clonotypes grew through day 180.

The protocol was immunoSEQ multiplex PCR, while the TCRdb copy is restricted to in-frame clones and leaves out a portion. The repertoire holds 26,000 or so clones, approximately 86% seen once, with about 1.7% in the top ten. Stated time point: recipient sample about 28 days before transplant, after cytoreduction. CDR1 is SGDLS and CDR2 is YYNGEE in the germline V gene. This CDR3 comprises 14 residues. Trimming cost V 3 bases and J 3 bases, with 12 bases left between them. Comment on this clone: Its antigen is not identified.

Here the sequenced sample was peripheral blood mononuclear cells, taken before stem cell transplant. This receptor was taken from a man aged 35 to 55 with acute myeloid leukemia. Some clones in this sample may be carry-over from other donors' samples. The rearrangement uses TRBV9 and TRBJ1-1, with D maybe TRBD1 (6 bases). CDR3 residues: CASSGPTGYTEAFF. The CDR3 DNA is TGTGCCAGCAGCGGACCAACAGGGTACACTGAAGCTTTCTTT.